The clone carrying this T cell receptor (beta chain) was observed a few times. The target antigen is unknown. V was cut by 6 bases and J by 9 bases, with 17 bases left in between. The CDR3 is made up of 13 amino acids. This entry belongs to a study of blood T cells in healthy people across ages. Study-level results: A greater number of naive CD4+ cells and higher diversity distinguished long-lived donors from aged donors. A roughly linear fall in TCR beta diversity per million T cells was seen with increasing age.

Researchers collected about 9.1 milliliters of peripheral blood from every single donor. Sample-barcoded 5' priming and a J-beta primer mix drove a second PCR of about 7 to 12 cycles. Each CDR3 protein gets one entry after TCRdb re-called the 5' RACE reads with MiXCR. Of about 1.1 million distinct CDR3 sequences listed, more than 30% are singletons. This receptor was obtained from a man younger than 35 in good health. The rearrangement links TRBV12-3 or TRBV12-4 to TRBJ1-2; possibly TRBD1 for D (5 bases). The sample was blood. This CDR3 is CASRTTDTFSYTF. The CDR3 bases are TGTGCCAGCAGGACGACAGACACATTTAGCTACACCTTC.